Listed here are 7 T cell receptor beta chains from one sample, sequenced in a study of response to subunit inactivated influenza vaccine (dated by TCRdb to 2016 to 2019). Libraries were built with RT-PCR. The listed sequencing device is Illumina HiSeq 2500. In-frame beta chains were kept once TCRdb had trimmed the public reads at Q25 with fastp and called clones with MiXCR. Each entry merges the rows of one CDR3 protein and shows their most common DNA and genes. The sample includes about 310,000 distinct CDR3 sequences, with 21% observed a single time. The ten largest make up roughly 10% of the sample. Sequences were derived from PBMCs from blood, sampled around 22 months after vaccination. All receptors derive from a man in his fifties or sixties who received an inactivated influenza vaccine. Donor details come from another sample of the same person, matched by shared clones.

This clonotype was seen more than once but under ten times. The chain has TRBV9 and TRBJ2-2, with D hard to call. V lost 1 base and J lost 1, with 5 bases in between. The CDR3 has 14 amino acids. Germline CDR1 SGDLS, CDR2 YYNGEE. CDR3 in amino acids: CASSVNGNTGELFF. The DNA of the CDR3 is TGTGCCAGCAGCGTAAACGGGAACACCGGGGAGCTGTTTTTT.

V gene TRBV2 combines with J gene TRBJ2-3, with D unclear. The ends were cut back, 6 bases at V and 0 bases at J, with 16 bases in the middle. The CDR3 has 16 residues. Germline V gives CDR1 SNHLY, CDR2 FYNNEI. CDR3: CASSLKDTSSTDTQYF. The DNA for the CDR3 is TGTGCCAGCAGCCTCAAAGACACCTCTAGCACAGATACGCAGTATTTT.

This clonotype was detected only a few times. This rearrangement joins TRBV6-2 or TRBV6-3 to TRBJ1-2; D unresolved. Trimming removed 0 bases at V and 4 bases at J, with 12 bases between. The germline CDR1 and CDR2 sequences are MNHEY and SVGEGT. The CDR3 is 15 residues long. This chain's CDR3 is CASSYSYASSYGYTF. The CDR3 bases are TGTGCCAGCAGTTACTCGTATGCCAGCTCCTATGGCTACACCTTC.

V gene TRBV27 combines with J gene TRBJ2-2; TRBD2 might be the D (5 bases). There are 14 residues in the CDR3. Germline V lookup: CDR1 MNHEY, CDR2 SMNVEV (reference sequence). Trimming removed 5 bases at V and 7 bases at J, with 14 bases between. CDR3 nucleotide sequence: TGTGCCAGCAGTCCACTAGTTAGGAACGGGGAGCTGTTTTTT. The encoded protein is CASSPLVRNGELFF.

This clonotype was seen at least ten times. V usage is TRBV29-1 and J usage is TRBJ1-1; D perhaps matches TRBD1 (6 bases). The CDR3 runs 13 residues. The germline V gene has CDR1 SQVTM and CDR2 ANQGSEA. The V end was cut by 6 bases, the J end by 3 bases, with 14 bases between. This CDR3 is CSVAGQYHTEAFF. The CDR3 DNA follows: TGCAGCGTAGCTGGACAGTACCACACTGAAGCTTTCTTT.

In its sample, this clonotype was seen a few times. The chain has TRBV4-2 and TRBJ2-2; the match to TRBD1 covers 8 bases. J gave up 2 bases and V 0 bases, and 11 bases lay outside the gene matches. CDR3 length: 19 amino acids. The germline gives CDR1 LGHNA, CDR2 YNFKEQ. In DNA, the CDR3 is TGTGCCAGCAGCCAAGATGTAGGACAGGGTTTTGGAAACACCGGGGAGCTGTTTTTT. Residues: CASSQDVGQGFGNTGELFF.

This clonotype was seen ten or more times. The chain joins TRBV10-2 to TRBJ1-5; a possible D gene is TRBD1 (6 bases). Deletions cut 7 bases from V and 5 bases from J, with 12 bases between. Per the germline V gene, CDR1 is WSHSY and CDR2 is SAAADI. The CDR3 contains 13 residues. CDR3 region: CASNKGGYQPQHF. CDR3 DNA sequence: TGCGCCAGCAATAAGGGGGGTTATCAGCCCCAGCATTTT.